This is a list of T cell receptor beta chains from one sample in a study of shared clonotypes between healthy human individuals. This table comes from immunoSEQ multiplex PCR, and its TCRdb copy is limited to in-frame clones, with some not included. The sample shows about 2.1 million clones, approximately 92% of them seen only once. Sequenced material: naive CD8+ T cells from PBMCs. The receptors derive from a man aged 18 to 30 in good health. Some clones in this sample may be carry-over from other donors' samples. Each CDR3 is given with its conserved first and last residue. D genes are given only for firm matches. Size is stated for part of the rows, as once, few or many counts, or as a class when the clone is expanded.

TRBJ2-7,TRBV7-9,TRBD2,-,CASSPGLAATYEQYF,TGTGCCAGCAGCCCGGGACTAGCGGCTACCTACGAGCAGTACTTC
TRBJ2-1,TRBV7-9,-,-,CASSSQDHRASYNEQFF,TGTGCCAGCAGCTCTCAGGACCACAGAGCCTCCTACAATGAGCAGTTCTTC
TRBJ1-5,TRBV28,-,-,CASSFDQPQHF,TGTGCCAGCAGTTTCGATCAGCCCCAGCATTTT
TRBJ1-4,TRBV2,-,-,CASSEALNRGGFRKKLFF,TGTGCCAGCAGTGAAGCGCTTAATCGGGGGGGCTTTCGGAAAAAACTGTTTTTT
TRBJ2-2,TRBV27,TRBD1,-,CASSYTGGTGELFF,TGTGCCAGCAGTTATACAGGGGGCACCGGGGAGCTGTTTTTT
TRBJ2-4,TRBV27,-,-,CASSSGPGSWDIQYF,TGTGCCAGCAGTTCTGGGCCCGGCTCCTGGGACATTCAGTACTTC
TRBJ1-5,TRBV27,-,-,CASSPGASNQPQHF,TGTGCCAGCAGTCCCGGGGCGAGCAATCAGCCCCAGCATTTT
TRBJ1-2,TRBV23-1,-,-,CASSQGTPGGDYGYTF,TGCGCCAGCAGCCAGGGAACCCCGGGGGGGGACTATGGCTACACCTTC
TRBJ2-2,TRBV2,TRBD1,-,CAQSSRDRDTGELFF,TGTGCCCAAAGCTCCCGGGACAGGGACACCGGGGAGCTGTTTTTT
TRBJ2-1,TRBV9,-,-,CASSASDWNNEQFF,TGTGCCAGCAGCGCATCGGACTGGAACAATGAGCAGTTCTTC
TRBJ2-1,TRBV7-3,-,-,CASSLGRGPQHNEQFF,TGTGCCAGCAGCTTAGGAAGGGGTCCGCAACACAATGAGCAGTTCTTC
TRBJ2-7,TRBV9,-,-,CASSPHLRLQESYEQYF,TGTGCCAGCAGCCCACACCTCAGGTTGCAAGAGTCCTACGAGCAGTACTTC
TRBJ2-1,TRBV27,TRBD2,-,CASSPGTSGSNEQFF,TGTGCCAGCAGCCCCGGGACTAGTGGGAGTAATGAGCAGTTCTTC
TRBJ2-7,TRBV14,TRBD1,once,CASSTDEGASYEQYF,TGTGCCAGCAGCACGGACGAGGGGGCCTCCTACGAGCAGTACTTC
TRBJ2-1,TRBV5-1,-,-,CASSSTSIISSYNEQFF,TGCGCCAGCAGCTCCACTAGTATAATAAGCTCCTACAATGAGCAGTTCTTC
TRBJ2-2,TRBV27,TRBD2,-,CASTLRGGRAPPNTGELFF,TGTGCCAGCACCCTAAGAGGCGGGAGGGCCCCTCCGAACACCGGGGAGCTGTTTTTT
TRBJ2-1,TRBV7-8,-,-,CASSLGASPSAYNEQFF,TGTGCCAGCAGCTTAGGAGCGAGCCCGTCCGCCTACAATGAGCAGTTCTTC
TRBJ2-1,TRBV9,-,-,CASSAKTVTNEQFF,TGTGCCAGCAGCGCCAAGACTGTTACCAATGAGCAGTTCTTC
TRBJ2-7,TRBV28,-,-,CASSWMGGLEEQYF,TGTGCCAGCAGTTGGATGGGGGGCCTGGAAGAGCAGTACTTC
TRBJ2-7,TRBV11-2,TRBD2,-,CASSSRGAGGAYEQYF,TGTGCCAGCAGCTCCCGAGGGGCGGGAGGGGCCTACGAGCAGTACTTC
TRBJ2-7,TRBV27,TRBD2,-,CASSSGRANEQYF,TGTGCCAGTTCTAGCGGGAGGGCCAACGAGCAGTACTTC
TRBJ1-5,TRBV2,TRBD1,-,CASRTHRDRVGQPQHF,TGTGCCAGCAGGACCCATAGGGACAGGGTGGGTCAGCCCCAGCATTTT
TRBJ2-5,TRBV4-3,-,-,CASSQVWGKQETQYF,TGCGCCAGCAGCCAGGTGTGGGGGAAACAAGAGACCCAGTACTTC
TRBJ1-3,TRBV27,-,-,CASSEQGSGNTIYF,TGTGCCAGCAGTGAACAGGGTTCTGGAAACACCATATATTTT
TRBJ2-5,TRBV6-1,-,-,CATTPGYF,TGTGCCACCACCCCGGGGTACTTC
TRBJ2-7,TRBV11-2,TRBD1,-,CASSLGVDRDYEQYF,TGTGCCAGCAGCTTAGGAGTCGACAGGGACTACGAGCAGTACTTC
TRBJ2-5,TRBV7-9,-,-,CASRGPSSQETQYF,TGTGCCAGCAGAGGCCCCTCCTCCCAAGAGACCCAGTACTTC
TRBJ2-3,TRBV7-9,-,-,CASSLATQYF,TGTGCCAGCAGCTTGGCTACGCAGTATTTT
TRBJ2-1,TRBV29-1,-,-,CSVQEGYNEQFF,TGCAGCGTTCAGGAAGGCTACAATGAGCAGTTCTTC
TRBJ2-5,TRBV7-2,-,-,CASSLFLFQETQYF,TGTGCCAGCAGCTTATTCTTATTCCAAGAGACCCAGTACTTC
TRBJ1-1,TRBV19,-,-,CASSIGPRGTEAFF,TGTGCCAGTAGTATCGGACCGCGGGGCACTGAAGCTTTCTTT
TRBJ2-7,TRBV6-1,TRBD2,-,CASRNPGAGAYEQYF,TGTGCCAGCAGGAATCCTGGGGCGGGAGCCTACGAGCAGTACTTC
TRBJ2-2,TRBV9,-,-,CASSGRPGLASTGELFF,TGTGCCAGCAGCGGGAGACCGGGACTGGCTTCGACCGGGGAGCTGTTTTTT
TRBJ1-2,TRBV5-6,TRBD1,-,CASSPGQGLGGYTF,TGTGCCAGCAGCCCAGGACAGGGGCTGGGTGGCTACACCTTC
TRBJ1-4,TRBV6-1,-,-,CASSEAGATNEKLFF,TGTGCCAGCAGTGAAGCGGGGGCAACTAATGAAAAACTGTTTTTT
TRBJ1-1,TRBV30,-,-,CAWTPGNTEAFF,TGTGCCTGGACGCCGGGGAACACTGAAGCTTTCTTT
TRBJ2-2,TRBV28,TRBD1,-,CATDRGRNTGELFF,TGTGCCACTGACAGGGGCCGGAACACCGGGGAGCTGTTTTTT
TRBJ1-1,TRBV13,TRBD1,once,CASSLPGGSAEAFF,TGTGCCAGCAGCTTGCCAGGGGGAAGTGCTGAAGCTTTCTTT
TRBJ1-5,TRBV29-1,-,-,CSVSGPGDQHF,TGCAGCGTTTCGGGACCAGGGGACCAGCATTTT
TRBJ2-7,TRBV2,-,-,CASSEAGRSYEQYF,TGTGCCAGCAGTGAGGCAGGTCGGTCCTACGAGCAGTACTTC
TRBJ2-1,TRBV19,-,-,CASSIIRDGEQFF,TGTGCCAGTAGTATAATCCGGGACGGTGAGCAGTTCTTC
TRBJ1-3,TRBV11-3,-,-,CASSSHWDGNTIYF,TGTGCCAGCAGCTCCCATTGGGATGGAAACACCATATATTTT
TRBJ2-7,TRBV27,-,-,CASSTPHSASYEQYF,TGTGCCAGCAGTACCCCACACTCAGCCTCCTACGAGCAGTACTTC
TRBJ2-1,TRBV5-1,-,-,CASSWGVGRGEEFF,TGCGCCAGCAGCTGGGGGGTTGGCCGAGGGGAAGAGTTCTTC
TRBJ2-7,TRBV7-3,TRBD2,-,CASSLWSSGVSYEQYF,TGTGCCAGCAGCTTATGGTCTAGCGGGGTCTCCTACGAGCAGTACTTC
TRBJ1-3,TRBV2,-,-,CASLGVYGNTIYF,TGTGCCAGCTTGGGGGTGTACGGAAACACCATATATTTT
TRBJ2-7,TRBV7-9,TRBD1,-,CASSLVGTGYEQYF,TGTGCCAGCAGCTTAGTGGGGACAGGCTACGAGCAGTACTTC
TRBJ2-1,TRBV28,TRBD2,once,CASSPLLAGVYNEQFF,TGTGCCAGCAGCCCCCTTCTAGCGGGAGTATATAATGAGCAGTTCTTC
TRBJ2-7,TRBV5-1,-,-,CASSLVGLGSYEQYF,TGCGCCAGCAGCTTGGTGGGACTGGGATCCTACGAGCAGTACTTC
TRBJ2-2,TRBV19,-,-,CASISGPGSNTGELFF,TGTGCCAGTATTTCAGGCCCCGGGTCGAACACCGGGGAGCTGTTTTTT
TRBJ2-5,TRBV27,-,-,CASSDSLEETQYF,TGTGCCAGCAGCGACAGTTTAGAAGAGACCCAGTACTTC
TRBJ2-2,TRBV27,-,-,CASSPKLWGGELFF,TGTGCCAGCAGTCCCAAACTGTGGGGCGGGGAGCTGTTTTTT
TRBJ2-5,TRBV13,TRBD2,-,CASSLGLKETQYF,TGTGCCAGCAGCTTGGGACTAAAAGAGACCCAGTACTTC